This T cell receptor (beta chain) is drawn from a study of T cell responses to AZD1222 COVID-19 vaccine. Produced via immunoSEQ multiplex PCR; TCRdb's table is partial and in-frame only. The top ten clones hold more than 4.5% of a sample with 130,000 or so clones, about 90% of them seen once. Germline CDR1 and CDR2: MNHEY and SMNVEV (reference sequence). There are 15 residues in the CDR3. Trimming left V 8 bases short and J 1 base short, with 15 bases between. J is TRBJ1-3 and V is TRBV27; D call uncertain. The receptor was derived from an adult in good health. The sequenced sample was peripheral blood, obtained on day 0 of AZD1222 vaccination. The CDR3 DNA sequence: TGTGCCAGCCCTTGGGTGGGGATTTCTGGAAACACCATATATTTT. Its translation: CASPWVGISGNTIYF.